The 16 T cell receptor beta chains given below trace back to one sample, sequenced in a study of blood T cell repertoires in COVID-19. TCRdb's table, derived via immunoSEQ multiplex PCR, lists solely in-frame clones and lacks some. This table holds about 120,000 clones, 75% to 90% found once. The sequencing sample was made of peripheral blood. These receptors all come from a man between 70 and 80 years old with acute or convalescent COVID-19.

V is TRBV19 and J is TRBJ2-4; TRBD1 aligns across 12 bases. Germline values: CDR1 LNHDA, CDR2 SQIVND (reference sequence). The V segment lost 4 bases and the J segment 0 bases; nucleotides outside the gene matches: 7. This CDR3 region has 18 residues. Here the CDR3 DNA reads TGTGCCAGTAGTACCGGGACAGGGGGCGAGGGAGCCAAAAACATTCAGTACTTC. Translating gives CASSTGTGGEGAKNIQYF.

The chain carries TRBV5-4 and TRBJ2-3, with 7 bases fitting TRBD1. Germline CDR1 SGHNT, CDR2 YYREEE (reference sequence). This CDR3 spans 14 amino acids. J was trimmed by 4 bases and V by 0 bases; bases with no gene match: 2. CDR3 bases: TGTGCCAGCAGCTTGGTACAGGGGCCAGATACGCAGTATTTT. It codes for CASSLVQGPDTQYF.

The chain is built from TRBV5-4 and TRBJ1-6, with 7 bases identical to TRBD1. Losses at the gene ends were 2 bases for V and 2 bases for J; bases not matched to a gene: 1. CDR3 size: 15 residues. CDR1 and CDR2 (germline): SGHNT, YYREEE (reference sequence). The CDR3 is CASSLGGTYNSPLHF. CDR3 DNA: TGTGCCAGCAGCTTAGGGGGCACCTATAATTCACCCCTCCACTTT.

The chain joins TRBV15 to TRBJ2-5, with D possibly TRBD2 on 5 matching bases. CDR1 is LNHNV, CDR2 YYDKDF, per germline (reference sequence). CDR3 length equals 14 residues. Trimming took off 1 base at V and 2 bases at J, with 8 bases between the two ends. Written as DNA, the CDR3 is TGTGCCACCAGCAGAGGGGAGCCTCAAGAGACCCAGTACTTC. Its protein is CATSRGEPQETQYF. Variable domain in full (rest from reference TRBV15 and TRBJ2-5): DAMVIQNPRYQVTQFGKPVTLSCSQTLNHNVMYWYQQKSSQAPKLLFHYYDKDFNNEADTPDNFQSRRPNTSFCFLDIRSPGLGDTAMYLCATSRGEPQETQYFGPGTRLLVL.

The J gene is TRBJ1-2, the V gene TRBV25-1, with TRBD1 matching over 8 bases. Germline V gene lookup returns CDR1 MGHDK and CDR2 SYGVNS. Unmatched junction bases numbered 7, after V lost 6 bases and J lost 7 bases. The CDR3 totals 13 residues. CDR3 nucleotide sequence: TGTGCCAGCAGGACCCGGACAGGGTTTGGCTACACCTTC. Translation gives CASRTRTGFGYTF.

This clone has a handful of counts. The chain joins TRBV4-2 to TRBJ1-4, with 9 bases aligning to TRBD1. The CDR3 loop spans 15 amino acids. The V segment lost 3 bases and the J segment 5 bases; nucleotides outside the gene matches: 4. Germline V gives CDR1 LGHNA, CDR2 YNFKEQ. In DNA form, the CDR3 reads TGTGCCAGCAGCCATGCCGGGACAGGGAATGAAAAACTGTTTTTT. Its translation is CASSHAGTGNEKLFF.

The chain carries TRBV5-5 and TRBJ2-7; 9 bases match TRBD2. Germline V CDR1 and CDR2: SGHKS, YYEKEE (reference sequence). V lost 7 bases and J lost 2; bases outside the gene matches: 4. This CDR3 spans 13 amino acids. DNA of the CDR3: TGTGCCAGCCGGCGGGGGGGCCCCTACGAGCAGTACTTC. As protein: CASRRGGPYEQYF.

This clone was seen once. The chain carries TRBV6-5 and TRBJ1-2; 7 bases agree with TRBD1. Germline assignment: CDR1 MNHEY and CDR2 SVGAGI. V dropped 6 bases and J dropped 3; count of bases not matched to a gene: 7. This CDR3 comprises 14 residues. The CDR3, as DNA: TGTGCCAGCAGGGCACAGGGGACCTACTATGGCTACACCTTC. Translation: CASRAQGTYYGYTF.

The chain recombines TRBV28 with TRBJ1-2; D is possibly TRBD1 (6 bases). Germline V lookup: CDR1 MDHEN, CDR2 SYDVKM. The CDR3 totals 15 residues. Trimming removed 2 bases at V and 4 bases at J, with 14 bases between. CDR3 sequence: CASSLLRTAFYGYTF. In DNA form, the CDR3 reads TGTGCCAGCAGTTTACTTCGGACAGCGTTCTATGGCTACACCTTC.

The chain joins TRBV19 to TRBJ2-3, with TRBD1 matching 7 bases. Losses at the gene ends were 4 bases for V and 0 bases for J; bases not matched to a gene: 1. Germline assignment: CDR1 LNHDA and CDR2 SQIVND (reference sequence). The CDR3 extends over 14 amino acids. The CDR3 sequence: CASSRGQSTDTQYF. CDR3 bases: TGTGCCAGTAGTAGGGGACAGAGCACAGATACGCAGTATTTT.

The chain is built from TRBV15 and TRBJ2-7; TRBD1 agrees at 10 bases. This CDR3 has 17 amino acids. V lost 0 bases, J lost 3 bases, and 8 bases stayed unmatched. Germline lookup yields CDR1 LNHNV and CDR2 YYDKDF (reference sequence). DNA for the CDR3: TGTGCCACCAGCAGAGAACTTGGGACAGGGGTCTACTACGAGCAGTACTTC. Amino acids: CATSRELGTGVYYEQYF.

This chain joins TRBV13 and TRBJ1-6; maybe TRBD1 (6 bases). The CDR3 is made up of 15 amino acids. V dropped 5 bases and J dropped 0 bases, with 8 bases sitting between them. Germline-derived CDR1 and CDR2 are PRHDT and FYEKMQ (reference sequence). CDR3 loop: CASSIRGSYNSPLHF. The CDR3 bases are TGTGCCAGCAGCATCAGGGGCTCCTATAATTCACCCCTCCACTTT.

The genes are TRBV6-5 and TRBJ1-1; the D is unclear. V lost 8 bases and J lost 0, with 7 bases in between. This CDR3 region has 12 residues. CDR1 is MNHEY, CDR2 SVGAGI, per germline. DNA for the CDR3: TGTGCCAGCTCCCGTATGAACACTGAAGCTTTCTTT. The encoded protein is CASSRMNTEAFF.

This CDR3 reads CASSLGPPTGSTEAFF. Here the CDR3 DNA reads TGTGCCAGCAGCTTGGGCCCCCCGACAGGGAGTACTGAAGCTTTCTTT. The chain combines TRBV7-6 with TRBJ1-1; 7 positions agree with TRBD1. Germline values: CDR1 SGHVS, CDR2 FNYEAQ. V was pared by 3 bases and J by 5 bases, with 12 bases of the junction left unmatched. The CDR3 extends over 16 amino acids.

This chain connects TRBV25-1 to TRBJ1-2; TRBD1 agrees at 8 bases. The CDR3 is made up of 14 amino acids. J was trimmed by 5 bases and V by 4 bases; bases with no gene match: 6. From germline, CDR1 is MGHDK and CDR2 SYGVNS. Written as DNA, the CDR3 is TGTGCCAGCAGTGCCATACAGGGGGAGTATGGCTACACCTTC. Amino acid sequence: CASSAIQGEYGYTF.

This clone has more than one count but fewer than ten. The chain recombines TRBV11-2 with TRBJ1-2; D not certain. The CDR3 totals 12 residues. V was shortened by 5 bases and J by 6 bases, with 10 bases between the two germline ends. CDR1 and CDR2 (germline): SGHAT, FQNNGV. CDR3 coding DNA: TGTGCCAGCAGCCCAGGCCCCGATGGCTACACCTTC. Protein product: CASSPGPDGYTF.